This TCR beta chain came from a study of cytomegalovirus exposure and HLA in healthy donors. Of note for this clone: Its antigen is undetermined.

13 Jbeta primers and 60 Vbeta primers were used for the PCR. Here immunoSEQ multiplex PCR was the method, and the copy in TCRdb shows in-frame clones only, minus some. The sample consists of roughly 150,000 clones, around 84% of them appearing once. CDR3 length equals 13 residues. The V and J ends lost 5 bases and 0 bases respectively, with 7 bases between them. Germline loops: CDR1 MGHDK, CDR2 SYGVNS. Whole-study results and caveats: Several of the most significant clusters were apparently associated with common viral pathogens in a later analysis.

The sequenced sample was PBMCs. The source of this sequence is a male donor in good health and CMV-seropositive. The V and J genes are TRBV25-1 and TRBJ2-5; possibly TRBD2 for D (6 bases). CDR3 DNA sequence: TGTGCCAGCAGTCGGGGGTACCAAGAGACCCAGTACTTC. Amino acid sequence: CASSRGYQETQYF.